The rows below give T cell receptor beta chains drawn from one sample of a study of T cells after yellow fever vaccination. TCRdb reanalysed the 5' RACE reads using MiXCR and keeps one entry per CDR3 protein. Of hundreds of thousands of distinct CDR3 sequences listed, roughly 9.4% are singletons. The sequencing here drew on PBMCs, taken on the day of the first yellow fever vaccination. The source of these receptors is a man younger than 30 who received the YFV17D yellow fever vaccine. CDR3s include the opening cysteine and the closing phenylalanine or tryptophan. D genes are given only for firm matches. The listing skips clone size in some rows; elsewhere it reads once, few, many or a size class.

J | size | D | V | CDR3 | DNA
TRBJ2-3 | - | TRBD2 | TRBV7-2 | CASRLAGGPGTQYF | TGTGCCAGCAGACTAGCGGGGGGGCCGGGTACGCAGTATTTT
TRBJ1-1 | few | - | TRBV7-3 | CASSVGGGLAEAFF | TGTGCCAGCAGCGTCGGTGGCGGGTTGGCTGAAGCTTTCTTT
TRBJ2-2 | few | - | TRBV5-1 | CASSLDRPLGELFF | TGCGCCAGCAGCTTGGACCGACCCCTCGGGGAGCTGTTTTTT
TRBJ1-2 | few | - | TRBV7-2 | CASSFPPDYGYTF | TGTGCCAGCAGCTTCCCCCCGGACTATGGCTACACCTTC
TRBJ2-1 | few | - | TRBV24-1 | CATSADSGNEQFF | TGTGCCACCAGTGCGGATAGCGGCAATGAGCAGTTCTTC
TRBJ2-1 | few | TRBD2 | TRBV6-5 | CASSYSNLAGDNEQFF | TGTGCCAGCAGTTACTCGAACCTAGCGGGGGACAATGAGCAGTTCTTC
TRBJ2-4 | few | - | TRBV28 | CASSLGTAGAKNIQYF | TGTGCCAGCAGTTTAGGGACGGCTGGGGCCAAAAACATTCAGTACTTC
TRBJ2-3 | - | - | TRBV18 | CASSPPGLPLDTQYF | TGTGCCAGCTCACCCCCGGGACTCCCCCTAGATACGCAGTATTTT
TRBJ2-1 | few | - | TRBV28 | CASSFRVSEQFF | TGTGCCAGCAGTTTCAGAGTCTCGGAGCAGTTCTTC
TRBJ2-1 | few | - | TRBV21-1 | CANDPQEGGEFF | TGTGCCAACGATCCCCAGGAAGGGGGCGAGTTCTTC
TRBJ1-2 | few | - | TRBV27 | CASSSIDRPGGYTF | TGTGCCAGCAGTTCCATCGACAGGCCGGGGGGCTACACCTTC
TRBJ1-6 | - | TRBD1 | TRBV7-8 | CASSFHRDRGPSSYNSPLHF | TGTGCCAGCAGTTTCCACCGAGACAGGGGTCCGAGCTCCTATAATTCACCCCTCCACTTT
TRBJ1-1 | - | - | TRBV7-2 | CASSRRFTGGGTEAFF | TGTGCCAGCAGCCGGCGTTTCACAGGAGGAGGGACTGAAGCTTTCTTT
TRBJ2-1 | few | - | TRBV20-1 | CSARLDYSEQFF | TGCAGTGCTAGGCTAGATTACAGTGAGCAGTTCTTC
TRBJ1-5 | few | - | TRBV18 | CASSPGPPGNQPQHF | TGTGCCAGCTCACCCGGGCCGCCGGGCAATCAGCCCCAGCATTTT
TRBJ2-7 | few | - | TRBV7-6 | CASSLEGLTIYEQYF | TGTGCCAGCAGCTTAGAGGGGCTAACCATTTACGAGCAGTACTTC
TRBJ1-4 | many | - | TRBV20-1 | CSARRSHNEKLFF | TGCAGTGCTAGACGGAGCCATAATGAAAAACTGTTTTTT
TRBJ2-2 | many | - | TRBV4-2 | CASSRQGPGANTGELFF | TGTGCCAGCAGCCGACAAGGCCCGGGGGCGAACACCGGGGAGCTGTTTTTT
TRBJ1-5 | - | TRBD1 | TRBV5-5 | CASSPRGQGAGPQHF | TGTGCCAGCAGCCCCCGGGGTCAGGGGGCAGGACCCCAGCATTTT
TRBJ2-2 | many | - | TRBV7-2 | CASRPGGANTGELFF | TGTGCCAGCCGCCCAGGCGGGGCGAACACCGGGGAGCTGTTTTTT
TRBJ2-1 | - | - | TRBV12-5 | CASGQGFEQFF | TGTGCTAGTGGCCAGGGGTTTGAGCAGTTCTTC
TRBJ1-6 | - | - | TRBV12-3/TRBV12-4 | CASSSSQGSPLHF | TGTGCCAGCAGTTCCTCCCAGGGGTCACCCCTCCACTTT
TRBJ2-3 | - | TRBD2 | TRBV7-3 | CASSLAGGPSTQYF | TGTGCCAGCAGCTTAGCGGGGGGGCCTTCGACGCAGTATTTT
TRBJ1-6 | few | - | TRBV2 | CASVDGRGNSPLHF | TGTGCCAGTGTGGATGGCAGGGGTAATTCACCCCTCCACTTT
TRBJ1-6 | - | - | TRBV20-1 | CSAPYLSQAFNSPLHF | TGCAGTGCCCCCTATTTGTCCCAGGCATTTAATTCACCCCTCCACTTT
TRBJ2-3 | few | TRBD2 | TRBV10-3 | CAISVDGGGDTQYF | TGTGCCATCAGTGTTGATGGGGGGGGAGATACGCAGTATTTT
TRBJ2-6 | few | - | TRBV10-3 | CAISGGTVSGANVLTF | TGTGCCATCAGTGGGGGAACAGTCTCTGGGGCCAACGTCCTGACTTTC
TRBJ2-1 | - | - | TRBV4-1 | CASSQEDTGNEQFF | TGCGCCAGCAGCCAGGAGGACACGGGCAATGAGCAGTTCTTC
TRBJ1-5 | - | TRBD1 | TRBV5-6 | CASSLLRDRAHSNQPQHF | TGTGCCAGCAGCCTCCTCCGGGACAGGGCACATAGCAATCAGCCCCAGCATTTT
TRBJ2-1 | many | - | TRBV12-3/TRBV12-4 | CASSPDGGRNEQFF | TGTGCCAGCAGCCCCGATGGGGGCCGCAATGAGCAGTTCTTC
TRBJ2-1 | - | TRBD1 | TRBV5-1 | CASGGQAYNEQFF | TGCGCCAGCGGGGGACAGGCATACAATGAGCAGTTCTTC
TRBJ2-7 | medium-sized | TRBD2 | TRBV12-3/TRBV12-4 | CASSFGGGAGEQYF | TGTGCCAGCAGTTTTGGCGGGGGGGCCGGTGAGCAGTACTTC
TRBJ2-2 | many | - | TRBV7-3 | CASSLSGTTGELFF | TGTGCCAGCAGCTTATCGGGGACCACCGGGGAGCTGTTTTTT
TRBJ1-1 | - | - | TRBV7-9 | CASSPWAGNTEAFF | TGTGCCAGCAGCCCGTGGGCCGGGAACACTGAAGCTTTCTTT
TRBJ2-5 | - | - | TRBV5-1 | CASSEQPQETQYF | TGCGCCAGCAGCGAACAACCCCAAGAGACCCAGTACTTC
TRBJ1-2 | - | - | TRBV12-3/TRBV12-4 | CATQADGNYGYTF | TGTGCCACCCAGGCGGACGGGAACTATGGCTACACCTTC
TRBJ2-2 | many | - | TRBV7-6 | CASSQRGGELFF | TGTGCCAGCAGTCAAAGAGGCGGGGAGCTGTTTTTT
TRBJ1-2 | few | TRBD1 | TRBV12-3/TRBV12-4 | CASSYRGRGYTF | TGTGCCAGCAGTTACAGGGGGCGAGGCTACACCTTC
TRBJ2-5 | few | - | TRBV14 | CASSATSRQETQYF | TGTGCCAGCAGCGCCACATCACGCCAAGAGACCCAGTACTTC
TRBJ1-1 | few | - | TRBV29-1 | CSVDPENTEAFF | TGCAGCGTTGATCCGGAGAACACTGAAGCTTTCTTT
TRBJ1-1 | few | - | TRBV4-3 | CASSQEPGSNTEAFF | TGCGCCAGCAGCCAAGAACCAGGCTCGAACACTGAAGCTTTCTTT
TRBJ1-2 | - | - | TRBV12-3/TRBV12-4 | CASGSGLGRARF | TGTGCCAGCGGTTCGGGCCTCGGGAGGGCTAGGTTC
TRBJ2-5 | many | TRBD2 | TRBV20-1 | CSAIPSTSGPQYF | TGCAGTGCTATTCCCAGCACTAGCGGGCCTCAGTACTTC
TRBJ2-1 | - | - | TRBV12-3/TRBV12-4 | CASSPRVGYNEQFF | TGTGCCAGCAGTCCCCGAGTGGGCTACAATGAGCAGTTCTTC
TRBJ2-1 | few | TRBD2 | TRBV7-2 | CAAAQGLAGGGEQFF | TGTGCCGCAGCACAGGGACTAGCGGGGGGGGGTGAGCAGTTCTTC
TRBJ1-1 | many | TRBD1 | TRBV27 | CASSLCRGRAWDTEAFF | TGTGCCAGCAGTTTATGCAGGGGGCGGGCTTGGGACACTGAAGCTTTCTTT
TRBJ1-2 | many | TRBD1 | TRBV5-1 | CASSTGQGRDYGYTF | TGCGCCAGCAGCACGGGACAGGGTAGAGACTATGGCTACACCTTC
TRBJ1-5 | few | - | TRBV20-1 | CSARSDPNQPQHF | TGCAGTGCTAGATCAGATCCCAATCAGCCCCAGCATTTT
TRBJ2-1 | - | - | TRBV18 | CASSPDGGLNEQFF | TGTGCCAGCTCACCGGACGGGGGGCTCAATGAGCAGTTCTTC
TRBJ1-2 | - | TRBD1 | TRBV6-1 | CASRAPGTGGYGYTF | TGTGCCAGCAGAGCGCCCGGGACAGGGGGTTATGGCTACACCTTC
TRBJ2-1 | many | - | TRBV5-1 | CASSWARGSYNEQFF | TGCGCCAGCAGCTGGGCCCGCGGCTCCTACAATGAGCAGTTCTTC
TRBJ2-7 | few | - | TRBV7-2 | CASSRTVASYEQYF | TGTGCCAGCAGCCGGACTGTTGCTTCCTACGAGCAGTACTTC
TRBJ2-3 | - | - | TRBV29-1 | CSVASRPTDTQYF | TGCAGCGTCGCCAGTCGCCCCACAGATACGCAGTATTTT
TRBJ2-1 | few | - | TRBV10-3 | CAISESGSSYNEQFF | TGTGCCATCAGTGAGTCGGGGAGCTCCTACAATGAGCAGTTCTTC
TRBJ1-6 | - | - | TRBV6-1 | CASTPHRLNSPLHF | TGTGCCAGCACCCCTCACAGGTTGAATTCACCCCTCCACTTT